The next 7 T cell receptor beta chains were all read from a single sample in a study of blood T cell repertoires in COVID-19. Sequencing was performed with immunoSEQ multiplex PCR; in TCRdb, only in-frame clones are kept and a portion is missing. This sample has tens of thousands of clones, with approximately 92% found just once. The sequencing sample was made of peripheral blood. These receptors came from a woman aged 55-69 years with COVID-19, enrolled during active disease.

The J gene is TRBJ2-1, the V gene TRBV10-2; TRBD2 agrees at 8 bases. After removal of 6 bases from V and 7 bases from J, the junction contained 17 bases not matched to a gene. This CDR3 has 17 amino acids. Germline lookup yields CDR1 WSHSY and CDR2 SAAADI. CDR3 coding DNA: TGCGCCAGCAGAACAAGCCTCCAAGCGGGAGAGGCGAATGAGCAGTTCTTC. This sequence encodes CASRTSLQAGEANEQFF.

This chain links TRBV18 with TRBJ2-7, with D perhaps TRBD1 (6 bases). CDR1 and CDR2 from the germline V gene are KGHSH and LQKENI. The CDR3 has 15 residues. The ends were cut back, 5 bases at V and 1 base at J, with 15 bases in the middle. In DNA form, the CDR3 reads TGTGCCAGCTCAAGACAGGAGTCAGGATCCTACGAGCAGTACTTC. Translated: CASSRQESGSYEQYF.

The chain carries TRBV9 and TRBJ1-2; possible D gene TRBD1, 5 bases. The V end was cut by 3 bases, the J end by 5 bases, with 14 bases between. CDR3 length: 14 residues. Germline V gene sequence: CDR1 SGDLS, CDR2 YYNGEE. CDR3 protein: CASSGQGPDYGYTF. The DNA for the CDR3 is TGTGCCAGCAGCGGCCAGGGTCCGGATTATGGCTACACCTTC.

This chain connects TRBV5-1 to TRBJ1-6, with 7 bases identical to TRBD1. Germline-derived CDR1 and CDR2 are SGHRS and YFSETQ. V shed 4 bases, J shed 4 bases, and the junction held 8 bases outside the gene matches. The CDR3 has 16 amino acids. CDR3 nucleotide sequence: TGCGCCAGCAGCGCCGAGGGGGCGTCGTATAATTCACCCCTCCACTTT. It codes for CASSAEGASYNSPLHF. The whole variable domain, filled in from reference TRBV5-1 and TRBJ1-6, reads KAGVTQTPRYLIKTRGQQVTLSCSPISGHRSVSWYQQTPGQGLQFLFEYFSETQRNKGNFPGRFSGRQFSNSRSEMNVSTLELGDSALYLCASSAEGASYNSPLHFGNGTRLTVT.

J is TRBJ1-2 and V is TRBV24-1; 10 bases agree with TRBD1. V gave up 4 bases and J gave up 7 bases; unmatched junction bases: 14. This CDR3 has 17 residues. CDR1 is KGHDR and CDR2 is SFDVKD in the germline V gene. CDR3 in DNA: TGTGCCACCAGTGACAAAACCACCGGGACAGGGGTAGGTGGCTACACCTTC. Translating it yields CATSDKTTGTGVGGYTF.

The rearrangement joins TRBV4-3 to TRBJ2-4; 9 bases fit TRBD1. The junction had 3 bases not matched to a gene; V was cut back by 5 bases and J by 1 base. Germline assignment: CDR1 LGHNA and CDR2 YSLEER. The CDR3 sequence is 15 residues long. The CDR3 bases are TGCGCCAGCAGCGCCGGGACAGGGGCCAAAAACATTCAGTACTTC. This codes for CASSAGTGAKNIQYF.

The chain has TRBV19 and TRBJ2-3, with no clear D. Looked up from germline, CDR1 is LNHDA and CDR2 is SQIVND (reference sequence). V was cut by 1 base and J by 0 bases, with 5 bases left in between. The CDR3 totals 14 residues. The CDR3 sequence is CASSIGVSTDTQYF. CDR3 in DNA: TGTGCCAGTAGTATAGGCGTAAGCACAGATACGCAGTATTTT.